This T cell receptor (beta chain) is drawn from a study of identical twins. Findings of the study overall: Compared with models, monozygotic twins showed more out-of-frame TCR alpha sharing. Sharing of beta out-of-frame sequences by twins showed a weaker excess.

One entry per CDR3 protein, called by TCRdb with MiXCR from the 5' RACE reads. The sample includes 200,000 to 250,000 distinct CDR3 sequences, around 8% of them seen just once. All donors were healthy Caucasians. This clonotype turned up a few times. Its antigen is not known. Trimming pared 5 bases from V and 2 bases from J, leaving 13 bases between. The CDR3 contains 15 residues. These same records also appear under a second study, on yellow fever vaccine responses in identical twins. That investigation notes: On the reported evidence, twins' vaccine T cell responses seemed partly convergent and partly personalized.

The sequenced sample was memory (CD45RO+) T cells sorted from blood. This TCR was sampled from a young woman in good health. V usage is TRBV12-3 or TRBV12-4 and J usage is TRBJ1-3; D remains unclear. The CDR3 protein is CASSDPWVTGNTIYF. CDR3 bases: TGTGCCAGCAGTGACCCGTGGGTTACTGGAAACACCATATATTTT.